The source of this TCR beta chain is a study of radiotherapy plus CTLA-4 blockade in lung cancer. Across the study: For approximately 19% of patients, objective responses occurred, and around 34% had disease control. The study, taken as a whole, reports: In blood, TCR clones derived from the tumor expanded after radiotherapy plus ipilimumab.

Clones were sequenced by immunoSEQ multiplex PCR, and TCRdb holds only the in-frame ones, with some missing. Among 95,000 to 150,000 clones listed, more than 80% were seen once. With respect to this clone: Its target is not known.

Enrolled patients, whose metastatic non-small-cell lung cancer was chemo-refractory, received focal radiation plus CTLA-4 blockade with ipilimumab. The source material was peripheral blood, sampled from a patient treated with radiotherapy plus ipilimumab. The origin of this receptor is a human donor with non-small cell lung cancer that progressed on radiotherapy plus ipilimumab.

CDR3 sequence reads: CASSLGGSGVRETQYF. DNA of the CDR3: TGCGCCAGCAGCTTGGGTGGGTCCGGAGTTAGAGAGACCCAGTACTTC. The chain uses TRBV5-1 and TRBJ2-5; no clear D. Germline V gene sequence: CDR1 SGHRS, CDR2 YFSETQ. The CDR3 contains 16 residues. V was cut by 0 bases and J by 4 bases, with 16 bases left in between.